Listed here are 9 T cell receptor beta chains from one sample, sequenced in a study of Ad26.COV2.S vaccination and SARS-CoV-2 variants. Sequencing was performed with immunoSEQ multiplex PCR; in TCRdb, only in-frame clones are kept and a portion is missing. In the table there are some 370,000 clones, roughly 80% of which are singletons. Treatment of the sample: roughly 19 received Ad26.COV2.S at low or high dose, single or two shots; about 5 received placebo; per-sample allocation not given. The samples were gathered on day 63 after the first injection of vaccine or placebo. Sample: peripheral blood, taken in a trial of Ad26.COV2.S vaccine versus placebo. Receptors were obtained from a person between 18 and 65 years old who received the Ad26.COV2.S COVID-19 vaccine or a placebo.

The chain couples TRBV11-3 to TRBJ1-2; D is uncertain. Trimming left V 0 bases short and J 8 bases short, with 10 bases between. The CDR3 spans 13 residues. Germline V lookup: CDR1 SGHNT, CDR2 YENEEA. CDR3 sequence: CASSLDATGGYTF. CDR3 bases: TGTGCCAGCAGCTTAGATGCCACCGGGGGCTACACCTTC.

This clone was detected once. The chain uses TRBV19 and TRBJ1-3; D gene unclear. Germline values: CDR1 LNHDA, CDR2 SQIVND (reference sequence). V dropped 9 bases and J dropped 1 base, with 16 bases sitting between them. This CDR3 comprises 15 residues. This chain's CDR3 is CASWDVLNSGNTIYF. The CDR3 DNA follows: TGTGCCAGCTGGGATGTCTTAAATTCTGGAAACACCATATATTTT.

The chain joins TRBV4-3 to TRBJ1-4; D is unclear. Germline values: CDR1 LGHNA, CDR2 YSLEER. V was shortened by 0 bases and J by 8 bases, with 16 bases between the two germline ends. The CDR3 has 16 residues. The CDR3 loop is CASSQEVNAVGEKLFF. CDR3 nucleotides: TGCGCCAGCAGCCAAGAGGTTAATGCGGTAGGAGAAAAACTGTTTTTT.

This clone showed up just a few times. This chain links TRBV4-1 with TRBJ1-6, with D hard to call. The V gene lost 4 bases and the J gene lost 7 bases, with 8 bases spanning the gap. The CDR3 extends over 13 amino acids. Germline V gives CDR1 MGHRA, CDR2 YSYEKL. CDR3 loop: CASSLVENSPLHF. CDR3 nucleotides: TGCGCCAGCAGCCTGGTGGAGAATTCACCCCTCCACTTT.

The chain recombines TRBV25-1 with TRBJ2-7; D is possibly TRBD1 (6 bases). The CDR3 loop spans 12 amino acids. The germline V gene has CDR1 MGHDK and CDR2 SYGVNS. V lost 6 bases and J 5 bases, leaving 11 bases between the germline ends. CDR3 nucleotide sequence: TGTGCCAGCAGCCGTGGGGGCAACGAGCAGTACTTC. It codes for CASSRGGNEQYF.

The chain is built from TRBV18 and TRBJ1-5; D is possibly TRBD1 (6 bases). CDR1 is KGHSH and CDR2 is LQKENI in the germline V gene. The germline V and J ends were trimmed by 0 bases and 5 bases, with 8 bases remaining between them. CDR3 length: 14 residues. The CDR3 loop is CASSPPGAYQPQHF. The CDR3 nucleotides read TGTGCCAGCTCACCACCGGGGGCGTATCAGCCCCAGCATTTT.

This clone appeared once. The same CDR3 also results from other DNA sequences found in this sample. The chain has TRBV5-6 and TRBJ2-1; tentatively, D is TRBD1 or TRBD2 (5 bases each). This CDR3 spans 15 amino acids. V shed 2 bases and J shed 0 bases, with 9 bases lying between them. Per germline, CDR1 SGHDT and CDR2 YYEEEE. The CDR3 DNA is TGTGCCAGCAGCTTCGGGGCGAGCTCCTACAATGAGCAGTTCTTC. It translates to CASSFGASSYNEQFF.

In its sample, this clone was seen once. J is TRBJ2-1 and V is TRBV18, with 9 bases lining up with TRBD1. In germline, CDR1 is KGHSH, CDR2 LQKENI. The V gene end was trimmed by 6 bases and the J gene end by 2 bases; junction bases not matched to a gene: 8. The CDR3 length is 16 residues. CDR3 in DNA: TGTGCCAGCTCTATACAGGGGGCAGTTCCCTACAATGAGCAGTTCTTC. Its protein is CASSIQGAVPYNEQFF.

The table lists this clone with a few counts. The V call is TRBV11-2, the J call TRBJ1-2; D ambiguous. The CDR3 contains 13 residues. The germline gives CDR1 SGHAT, CDR2 FQNNGV. V lost 4 bases and J 8 bases, leaving 14 bases between the germline ends. In DNA, the CDR3 is TGTGCCAGCAGCTCCTCAATTATTGGGGGCTACACCTTC. It encodes CASSSSIIGGYTF.